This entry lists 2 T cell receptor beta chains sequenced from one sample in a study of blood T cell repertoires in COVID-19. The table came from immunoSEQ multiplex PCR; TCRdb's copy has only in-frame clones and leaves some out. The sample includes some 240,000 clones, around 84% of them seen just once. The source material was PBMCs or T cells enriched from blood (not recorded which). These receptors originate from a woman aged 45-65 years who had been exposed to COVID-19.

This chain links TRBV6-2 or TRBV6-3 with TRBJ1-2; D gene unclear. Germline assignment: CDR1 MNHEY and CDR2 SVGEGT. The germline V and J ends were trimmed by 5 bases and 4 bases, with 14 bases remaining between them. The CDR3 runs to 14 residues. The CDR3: CASSPSGPLYGYTF. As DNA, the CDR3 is TGTGCCAGCAGTCCCTCTGGCCCTCTCTATGGCTACACCTTC.

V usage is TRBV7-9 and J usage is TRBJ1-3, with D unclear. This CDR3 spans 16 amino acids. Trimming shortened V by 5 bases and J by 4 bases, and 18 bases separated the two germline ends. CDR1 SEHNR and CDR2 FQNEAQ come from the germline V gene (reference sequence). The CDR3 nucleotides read TGTGCCAGCAGCCCCCCCGGGGTAGACCTCGGAAACACCATATATTTT. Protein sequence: CASSPPGVDLGNTIYF.